The clone carrying this T cell receptor beta chain was seen a handful of times. Its antigen is undetermined. The sample is drawn from a study of vaccination and CD4 T cells after COVID-19. Treatment reported: roughly nine-day PBMC culture with coronavirus spike peptide pools or control peptides (ViraFEST assay). For ViraFEST, peptide pools expanded antigen-specific T cells, after which the TCRs were sequenced. Cultured CD4+ T cell DNA underwent sequencing with the Oncomine TCR Beta short-read assay. Investigators obtained genomic DNA by extraction from cultured CD4+ T cells. TCRdb ran MiXCR on the PCR reads and lists one entry per CDR3 protein. This table holds some 18,000 distinct CDR3 sequences, under 45% found once. Trimming pared 11 bases from V and 5 bases from J, leaving 13 bases between. This CDR3 has 11 amino acids. The germline gives CDR1 WSHSY, CDR2 SAAADI.

This chain links TRBV10-2 with TRBJ2-7; weak D call: TRBD1 (6 bases). This clonotype was sampled from a human donor who had recovered from COVID-19. The sequencing here drew on CD4+ T cells from blood, cultured in vitro, taken after SARS-CoV-2 vaccination. CDR3 nucleotides: TGCGCCTCTAATCAGGGGCACGAGCAGTACTTC. This codes for CASNQGHEQYF.